The 20 T cell receptor beta chains below come from one sample, sequenced in a study of T cells in Graves' hyperthyroidism and ophthalmopathy. Amplification of TCR beta CDR3 regions used RNA as the template. The primer set for the first-round RT-PCR of the TCR CDR3 was HTBI. TCRdb ran MiXCR on the multiplex PCR reads and lists one entry per CDR3 protein. The table has approximately 330,000 distinct CDR3 sequences, 15% to 20% seen once. Sequenced material: blood. These TCRs come from a woman in her fifties or sixties with Graves' hyperthyroidism.

The V call is TRBV11-3, the J call TRBJ2-7, with 11 bases identical to TRBD2. This CDR3 contains 17 residues. Trimming removed 5 bases from V and 7 bases from J; junction bases left unmatched: 16. CDR1 and CDR2 from the germline V gene are SGHNT and YENEEA. This CDR3 is CASSQTGVAGGPGEQYF. CDR3 in DNA: TGTGCCAGCAGCCAAACCGGTGTAGCGGGAGGGCCGGGGGAGCAGTACTTC.

This clonotype was counted at least ten times. This chain uses TRBV7-6 with TRBJ1-1, with D tentatively TRBD1 (6 bases). CDR1 is SGHVS, CDR2 FNYEAQ, per germline. This CDR3 contains 14 residues. V was clipped by 1 base and J by 3 bases, with 9 bases between them. The CDR3 bases are TGTGCCAGCAGCTTAGGACAGGCTTACACTGAAGCTTTCTTT. It yields the protein CASSLGQAYTEAFF.

This clonotype was counted ten times or more. The chain couples TRBV5-1 to TRBJ2-1; 9 bases are a match to TRBD2. Germline loops: CDR1 SGHRS, CDR2 YFSETQ. Trimming cost V 0 bases and J 0 bases; bases outside gene matches: 13. The CDR3 is 20 residues long. Written as DNA, the CDR3 is TGCGCCAGCAGCTTGGGACATTTGCGGGAGGGCCGATTCTCCTACAATGAGCAGTTCTTC. It yields the protein CASSLGHLREGRFSYNEQFF.

V and J are TRBV7-9 and TRBJ1-5; D perhaps matches TRBD1 (6 bases). V lost 5 bases, J lost 0 bases, and 14 bases lay in between. Per the germline V gene, CDR1 is SEHNR and CDR2 is FQNEAQ (reference sequence). The CDR3 contains 16 residues. The CDR3 region has the DNA TGTGCCAGCAGCCAATCACAGGGTTCTAGCAATCAGCCCCAGCATTTT. This gives the protein CASSQSQGSSNQPQHF.

This clonotype was found many times. The chain joins TRBV5-1 to TRBJ2-5; the match to TRBD1 covers 12 bases. CDR3 length equals 14 residues. CDR1 SGHRS and CDR2 YFSETQ come from the germline V gene. With V trimmed by 3 bases and J by 5 bases, 2 bases remained unmatched. This chain's CDR3 is CASSWGTGGETQYF. As DNA, the CDR3 is TGCGCCAGCAGCTGGGGGACAGGGGGCGAGACCCAGTACTTC.

This clonotype was found many times. V is TRBV11-2 and J is TRBJ2-7; 9 bases agree with TRBD2. Germline CDR1 and CDR2: SGHAT and FQNNGV. This CDR3 is built from 14 residues. With V trimmed by 5 bases and J by 5 bases, 7 bases remained unmatched. This CDR3 is CASSAGGRSNEQYV. CDR3 DNA sequence: TGTGCCAGCAGCGCGGGGGGGAGGTCAAACGAGCAGTACGTC.

This clonotype was counted only a few times. This chain connects TRBV6-1 to TRBJ1-2; 8 bases are a match to TRBD1. V trimming: 2 bases; J trimming: 5 bases; junction bases outside the gene matches: 4. The germline CDR1 and CDR2 sequences are MNHNS and SASEGT. The CDR3 loop spans 14 amino acids. The CDR3: CASSELGTGYGYTF. CDR3 bases: TGTGCCAGCAGTGAATTGGGGACAGGTTATGGCTACACCTTC.

This clonotype was counted ten times or more. The V and J genes are TRBV11-2 and TRBJ2-5; D gene ambiguous. In germline, CDR1 is SGHAT, CDR2 FQNNGV. The CDR3 sequence is 13 residues long. Trimming took 0 bases from V and 0 from J, leaving 2 bases between them. Here the CDR3 reads CASSLDHQETQYF. CDR3 DNA: TGTGCCAGCAGCTTAGATCACCAAGAGACCCAGTACTTC.

This chain joins TRBV29-1 and TRBJ2-7; 9 bases map to TRBD1. CDR1 SQVTM and CDR2 ANQGSEA come from the germline V gene. The CDR3 has 13 residues. The trim removed 2 bases at V and 3 bases at J, leaving 2 bases unmatched. As DNA, the CDR3 is TGCAGCGTTGAATCGGGACAGGGCTACGAGCAGTACTTC. As protein: CSVESGQGYEQYF.

This clonotype was recorded at least ten times. The chain joins TRBV3-1 to TRBJ1-3; D is uncertain. Germline CDR1 LGHDT, CDR2 YNNKEL (reference sequence). The germline V and J ends were trimmed by 3 bases and 10 bases, with 19 bases remaining between them. This CDR3 comprises 15 residues. The CDR3 loop is CASSQETKTYSTIYF. DNA of the CDR3: TGTGCCAGCAGCCAGGAGACCAAGACATACAGTACCATATATTTT.

This clonotype occurred many times. The chain combines TRBV2 with TRBJ1-5, with D possibly being TRBD1 (6 bases). The V end lost 1 base, the J end lost 5 bases, and 12 bases lay between the germline ends. The CDR3 has 15 residues. Germline V gene sequence: CDR1 SNHLY, CDR2 FYNNEI. The CDR3 sequence is CASSEEAGADQPQHF. CDR3 sequence (DNA): TGTGCCAGCAGTGAAGAGGCAGGGGCGGATCAGCCCCAGCATTTT.

J is TRBJ2-3 and V is TRBV12-3 or TRBV12-4; 8 nucleotides agree with TRBD1. V dropped 3 bases and J dropped 9; count of bases not matched to a gene: 8. This CDR3 has 14 amino acids. CDR3 sequence: CASSFRQTGETQYF. CDR3 in DNA: TGTGCCAGCAGTTTTCGACAGACAGGGGAAACGCAGTATTTT.

This clonotype has only one observation. V is TRBV7-9 and J is TRBJ1-1; D uncertain. Trimming left V 5 bases short and J 1 base short, with 11 bases between. This CDR3 is built from 14 residues. Germline loops: CDR1 SEHNR, CDR2 FQNEAQ (reference sequence). The CDR3 DNA follows: TGTGCCAGCAGCCAAGGTCCGAGGAACACTGAAGCTTTCTTT. Residues: CASSQGPRNTEAFF. Supplemented by reference TRBV7-9 and TRBJ1-1, the full variable domain reads DTGVSQNPRHKITKRGQNVTFRCDPISEHNRLYWYRQTLGQGPEFLTYFQNEAQLEKSRLLSDRFSAERPKGSFSTLEIQRTEQGDSAMYLCASSQGPRNTEAFFGQGTRLTVV.

This clonotype was recorded at least ten times. The V call is TRBV28, the J call TRBJ1-1; TRBD1 might be the D (5 bases). This CDR3 is 16 amino acids long. Trimming removed 2 bases from V and 5 bases from J, with 18 bases in between. The germline V gene encodes CDR1 MDHEN and CDR2 SYDVKM. CDR3 bases: TGTGCCAGCAGTTTAGGGGGACGAACGGGGAGGACTGAAGCTTTCTTT. Its protein is CASSLGGRTGRTEAFF.

The sample holds a few counts of this clonotype. V gene TRBV28 combines with J gene TRBJ2-1; D call uncertain. CDR3 size: 12 residues. The V and J ends lost 2 bases and 8 bases respectively, with 7 bases between them. The V gene's germline CDR1 is MDHEN and CDR2 SYDVKM. The CDR3 reads CASSLDPYEQFF. Written as DNA, the CDR3 is TGTGCCAGCAGTTTAGATCCGTATGAGCAGTTCTTC.

V gene TRBV6-1 combines with J gene TRBJ2-5; TRBD2 might be the D (5 bases). Trimming cost V 5 bases and J 7 bases, with 17 bases left between them. CDR1 and CDR2 from the germline V gene are MNHNS and SASEGT. The length of the CDR3 is 14 residues. This CDR3 reads CASSQQSIGRTQYF. CDR3 in DNA: TGTGCCAGCAGTCAACAGTCAATTGGGAGGACCCAGTACTTC.

The chain combines TRBV9 with TRBJ1-1; D is ambiguous. This CDR3 is 13 amino acids long. V dropped 4 bases and J dropped 1 base, with 8 bases sitting between them. Per germline, CDR1 SGDLS and CDR2 YYNGEE. CDR3 sequence (DNA): TGTGCCAGCAGCTACTCATGGAACACTGAAGCTTTCTTT. It encodes CASSYSWNTEAFF. Supplemented by reference TRBV9 and TRBJ1-1, the full variable domain reads DSGVTQTPKHLITATGQRVTLRCSPRSGDLSVYWYQQSLDQGLQFLIQYYNGEERAKGNILERFSAQQFPDLHSELNLSSLELGDSALYFCASSYSWNTEAFFGQGTRLTVV.

This clonotype was seen many times. V and J are TRBV9 and TRBJ1-5, with D possibly matching TRBD1 (5 bases). The CDR3 extends over 15 amino acids. The germline CDR1 and CDR2 sequences are SGDLS and YYNGEE. V gave up 0 bases and J gave up 3 bases, with 10 bases separating them. In DNA form, the CDR3 reads TGTGCCAGCAGCGTAGAGGCAGGGCTCAATCAGCCCCAGCATTTT. It translates to CASSVEAGLNQPQHF.

This clonotype has just a few counts. This chain links TRBV10-3 with TRBJ2-7; D may match TRBD1 or TRBD2 (5 bases each). The V end was cut by 0 bases, the J end by 9 bases, with 12 bases between. Germline V CDR1 and CDR2: ENHRY, SYGVKD. The length of the CDR3 is 13 residues. CDR3: CAISESGDRAQYF. In DNA form, the CDR3 reads TGTGCCATCAGTGAGTCGGGGGACCGAGCGCAGTACTTC.

This clonotype occurred many times. The V and J genes are TRBV10-3 and TRBJ2-1; possible D gene TRBD1, 5 bases. With 10 bases removed from V and 3 bases from J, the gap between germline ends came to 10 bases. CDR1 and CDR2 from the germline V gene are ENHRY and SYGVKD. This CDR3 is built from 12 residues. The CDR3 spells CANGHLYNEQFF. DNA of the CDR3: TGTGCCAACGGACACCTCTACAATGAGCAGTTCTTC.